Below are 32 T cell receptor beta chains sequenced from a single sample in a study of OX40 agonist ivuxolimab in advanced cancers. Data came from immunoSEQ multiplex PCR; TCRdb stores just in-frame clones and leaves some out. Of some 80,000 clones in the sample, 92% were seen once. The starting material was CD4+ or CD8+ T cells sorted from blood, obtained in a trial of the OX40 agonist ivuxolimab. The receptors here all came from an adult with an advanced solid tumor such as melanoma, head and neck, liver or kidney cancer.

The gene calls are TRBV6-5 and TRBJ1-2; D ambiguous. V lost 6 bases to trimming and J lost 5 bases, with 13 bases between them. This CDR3 region has 13 residues. CDR1 MNHEY and CDR2 SVGAGI come from the germline V gene. DNA of the CDR3: TGTGCCAGCAGCTTCGGACGGTTTTATGGCTACACCTTC. It yields the protein CASSFGRFYGYTF.

The rearrangement uses TRBV7-9 and TRBJ2-3; TRBD1 aligns across 8 bases. The CDR3 length is 14 residues. Germline lookup yields CDR1 SEHNR and CDR2 FQNEAQ (reference sequence). Trimming took 5 bases from V and 5 from J; bases not matched to a gene: 6. The CDR3 coding sequence is TGTGCCAGCAGCGTTACAGGGGGTCGAGATACGCAGTATTTT. Encoded protein: CASSVTGGRDTQYF.

V usage is TRBV7-6 and J usage is TRBJ1-1; the match to TRBD1 covers 9 bases. CDR3 size: 14 residues. Germline assignment: CDR1 SGHVS and CDR2 FNYEAQ. V was clipped by 5 bases and J by 1 base; unmatched bases: 2. CDR3 in amino acids: CASSRDRENTEAFF. CDR3 nucleotide sequence: TGTGCCAGCAGCCGGGACAGGGAGAACACTGAAGCTTTCTTT. The full variable domain, in which reference TRBV7-6 and TRBJ1-1 provide the parts outside the CDR3, is GAGVSQSPRYKVTKRGQDVALRCDPISGHVSLYWYRQALGQGPEFLTYFNYEAQQDKSGLPNDRFSAERPEGSISTLTIQRTEQRDSAMYRCASSRDRENTEAFFGQGTRLTVV.

V is TRBV19 and J is TRBJ1-6; D is unresolved. Trimming shortened V by 2 bases and J by 0 bases, and 17 bases separated the two germline ends. The CDR3 totals 19 residues. Germline CDR1 and CDR2: LNHDA and SQIVND (reference sequence). CDR3 nucleotide sequence: TGTGCCAGTAGTATAAAGCGCGGCAGCGTAAGCTCCTATAATTCACCCCTCCACTTT. Translation: CASSIKRGSVSSYNSPLHF. Using reference TRBV19 and TRBJ1-6 for the parts outside the CDR3, the full variable domain is DGGITQSPKYLFRKEGQNVTLSCEQNLNHDAMYWYRQDPGQGLRLIYYSQIVNDFQKGDIAEGYSVSREKKESFPLTVTSAQKNPTAFYLCASSIKRGSVSSYNSPLHFGNGTRLTVT.

The table lists this clone with a count of one. The J gene is TRBJ2-7, the V gene TRBV7-9; D tentatively fits TRBD1 or TRBD2 (5 bases each). Trimming shortened V by 8 bases and J by 5 bases, and 13 bases separated the two germline ends. Germline V gene lookup returns CDR1 SEHNR and CDR2 FQNEAQ (reference sequence). This CDR3 is built from 12 residues. CDR3 protein: CASSAVGHEQYF. DNA of the CDR3: TGTGCCAGCTCAGCGGTGGGGCACGAGCAGTACTTC. The variable domain in full, with the rest retrieved from reference TRBV7-9 and TRBJ2-7, is DTGVSQNPRHKITKRGQNVTFRCDPISEHNRLYWYRQTLGQGPEFLTYFQNEAQLEKSRLLSDRFSAERPKGSFSTLEIQRTEQGDSAMYLCASSAVGHEQYFGPGTRLTVT.

The V call is TRBV10-3, the J call TRBJ2-3; 8 bases are a match to TRBD2. Germline lookup yields CDR1 ENHRY and CDR2 SYGVKD. The CDR3 runs 16 residues. V dropped 7 bases and J dropped 4; count of bases not matched to a gene: 13. CDR3 region: CAIKEPGLGLADTQYF. As DNA, the CDR3 is TGTGCCATCAAAGAGCCGGGACTAGGGTTGGCAGATACGCAGTATTTT.

The chain has TRBV11-2 and TRBJ1-5; D possibly corresponds to TRBD1 (5 bases). CDR3 length: 15 amino acids. Germline loops: CDR1 SGHAT, CDR2 FQNNGV. Trimming stripped 0 bases from V and 10 bases from J, with 16 bases between. The chain's CDR3 is CASSLEVGGISPQHF. The CDR3 bases are TGTGCCAGCAGCTTAGAGGTCGGGGGTATCAGCCCCCAGCATTTT.

This chain connects TRBV9 to TRBJ1-1; a weak D match, TRBD1 (5 bases). The V end was cut by 0 bases, the J end by 4 bases, with 10 bases between. Looked up from germline, CDR1 is SGDLS and CDR2 is YYNGEE. There are 14 residues in the CDR3. The CDR3: CASSVGGAPTEAFF. CDR3 nucleotides: TGTGCCAGCAGCGTAGGGGGCGCACCCACTGAAGCTTTCTTT.

V gene TRBV9 combines with J gene TRBJ1-4, with D perhaps matching TRBD1 (5 bases). Per germline, CDR1 SGDLS and CDR2 YYNGEE. V lost 6 bases and J lost 0, with 9 bases in between. The CDR3 runs 14 residues. The CDR3 DNA reads as TGTGCCAGCACTGGCAGGGCAACTAATGAAAAACTGTTTTTT. It codes for CASTGRATNEKLFF.

The gene calls are TRBV7-9 and TRBJ2-7, with 9 bases lining up with TRBD1. The germline CDR1 and CDR2 sequences are SEHNR and FQNEAQ (reference sequence). This CDR3 is 14 amino acids long. V shed 4 bases, J shed 0 bases, and the junction held 1 base outside the gene matches. The CDR3 DNA reads TGTGCCAGCAGCTCGGGACAGGGCTCCTACGAGCAGTACTTC. Its protein product is CASSSGQGSYEQYF.

This sequence joins TRBV9 and TRBJ2-1; the D gene is possibly TRBD2 (6 bases). The V gene lost 3 bases and the J gene lost 0 bases, with 10 bases spanning the gap. Germline CDR1 and CDR2: SGDLS and YYNGEE. The CDR3 totals 15 residues. The CDR3 DNA sequence: TGTGCCAGCAGCGAAAGACTAGGCTCCTACAATGAGCAGTTCTTC. It is translated as CASSERLGSYNEQFF.

In this sample, this clone turned up once. The CDR3 loop reads CASSLGSLSPSSYEQYF. Here the CDR3 DNA reads TGTGCCAGCAGCTTAGGTAGTCTGTCGCCAAGCTCCTACGAGCAGTACTTC. J is TRBJ2-7 and V is TRBV7-9; no definite D call. The CDR3 spans 17 residues. The germline V and J ends were trimmed by 1 base and 0 bases, with 16 bases remaining between them. The germline V gene encodes CDR1 SEHNR and CDR2 FQNEAQ (reference sequence).

The chain couples TRBV5-1 to TRBJ2-1, with 10 bases matching TRBD2. Germline CDR1 and CDR2: SGHRS and YFSETQ. J lost 2 bases, V lost 1 base, and 6 bases had no gene match. The CDR3 consists of 17 residues. The CDR3 nucleotides read TGCGCCAGCAGCTTGTCTAGCGGGGGCCGTACCTACAATGAGCAGTTCTTC. Residues: CASSLSSGGRTYNEQFF.

J is TRBJ1-1 and V is TRBV6-5, with TRBD1 identical over 9 bases. The CDR3 consists of 13 residues. The germline gives CDR1 MNHEY, CDR2 SVGAGI. V shed 3 bases and J 8 bases; nucleotides not matched to a gene: 4. This chain's CDR3 is CASSYSTGGEAFF. The CDR3 DNA sequence: TGTGCCAGCAGTTATTCTACAGGGGGCGAAGCTTTCTTT.

The chain has TRBV2 and TRBJ2-5; D is unresolved. Trimming removed 4 bases at V and 1 base at J, with 19 bases between. Germline CDR1 reads SNHLY; CDR2 reads FYNNEI. The CDR3 consists of 17 residues. This CDR3 is CASSVGGSLTRQETQYF. In DNA, the CDR3 is TGTGCCAGCAGTGTAGGCGGCAGTCTTACCCGCCAAGAGACCCAGTACTTC. Drawing the rest from reference TRBV2 and TRBJ2-5, the complete variable domain is EPEVTQTPSHQVTQMGQEVILRCVPISNHLYFYWYRQILGQKVEFLVSFYNNEISEKSEIFDDQFSVERPDGSNFTLKIRSTKLEDSAMYFCASSVGGSLTRQETQYFGPGTRLLVL.

The rearrangement joins TRBV5-6 to TRBJ1-2, with D possibly being TRBD1 (6 bases). V was shortened by 3 bases and J by 6 bases, with 21 bases between the two germline ends. CDR3 size: 16 residues. Germline-derived CDR1 and CDR2 are SGHDT and YYEEEE. This CDR3 reads CASSSGSGVYPHGYTF. DNA for the CDR3: TGTGCCAGCAGCTCCGGGTCAGGGGTTTATCCCCATGGCTACACCTTC.

This clone turned up a few times. V gene TRBV29-1 combines with J gene TRBJ1-1, with TRBD1 as a possible D gene (6 bases). Germline assignment: CDR1 SQVTM and CDR2 ANQGSEA. This CDR3 is built from 14 residues. V lost 5 bases, J lost 5 bases, and 18 bases lay in between. In nucleotides, the CDR3 is TGCAGCGTTCCCACAGGGACGTCGTTGACTGAAGCTTTCTTT. The encoded protein is CSVPTGTSLTEAFF.

The chain has TRBV7-8 and TRBJ2-7, with 12 bases identical to TRBD1. Germline CDR1 SGHVS, CDR2 FQNEAQ. Trimming cost V 1 base and J 4 bases; bases outside gene matches: 5. The CDR3 covers 16 residues. The CDR3 bases are TGTGCCAGCAGCTTAGTCGGGACAGGGGGCATGTACGAGCAGTACTTC. Translated, it gives CASSLVGTGGMYEQYF. Looking up the rest from reference TRBV7-8 and TRBJ2-7 gives the full variable domain: GAGVSQSPRYKVAKRGQDVALRCDPISGHVSLFWYQQALGQGPEFLTYFQNEAQLDKSGLPSDRFFAERPEGSVSTLKIQRTQQEDSAVYLCASSLVGTGGMYEQYFGPGTRLTVT.

The chain is built from TRBV7-2 and TRBJ2-7; 10 nucleotides align to TRBD1. V dropped 3 bases and J dropped 3; count of bases not matched to a gene: 2. Germline V gene lookup returns CDR1 SGHTA and CDR2 FQGNSA. The CDR3 sequence is 14 residues long. As DNA, the CDR3 is TGTGCCAGCAGCTTCGGACAGGGGGGCTACGAGCAGTACTTC. It is translated as CASSFGQGGYEQYF.

The CDR3 region has the DNA TGTGCCAGCATCACAGGCGGAGGCTGGGATACGCAGTATTTT. Amino acids: CASITGGGWDTQYF. This rearrangement joins TRBV7-8 to TRBJ2-3, with D perhaps given as TRBD1 or TRBD2 (5 bases each). The CDR3 consists of 14 residues. V lost 7 bases and J lost 6, with 17 bases in between. Germline V CDR1 and CDR2: SGHVS, FQNEAQ.

This clone was detected only a few times. The chain combines TRBV12-5 with TRBJ1-5; weak D call: TRBD1 (5 bases). CDR3 length: 15 residues. Trimming left V 1 base short and J 2 bases short, with 9 bases between. Germline CDR1 reads LGHNT; CDR2 reads FRNRAP. CDR3 residues: CASGLGGDGNQPQHF. The CDR3 DNA follows: TGTGCTAGTGGTTTGGGAGGGGATGGCAATCAGCCCCAGCATTTT.

This chain connects TRBV13 to TRBJ2-5; tentative D call: TRBD1 (5 bases). The CDR3 totals 13 residues. The germline V and J ends were trimmed by 5 bases and 3 bases, with 10 bases remaining between them. In germline, CDR1 is PRHDT, CDR2 FYEKMQ (reference sequence). The CDR3, as DNA: TGTGCCAGCAGCCTTGACAGTGAAGAGACCCAGTACTTC. It yields the protein CASSLDSEETQYF.

As to this clone: At one end, the junction sequence differs from germline, possibly due to a read error. The chain combines TRBV6-4 with TRBJ2-2, with 9 bases matching TRBD1. Germline V lookup: CDR1 MRHNA, CDR2 SNTAGT. The CDR3 length is 16 residues. The CDR3 loop is CASNDWDRANTGELFF. CDR3 DNA: TGTGCCAGCAATGACTGGGACAGGGCGAACACCGGGGAGCTGTTTTTT.

V is TRBV9 and J is TRBJ1-2; D may be TRBD1 (6 bases). Deletions cut 2 bases from V and 2 bases from J, with 7 bases between. Germline CDR1 and CDR2: SGDLS and YYNGEE. The CDR3 contains 13 residues. The CDR3 bases are TGTGCCAGCAGCGTGGGGGCGAACTATGGCTACACCTTC. It is translated as CASSVGANYGYTF.

This clone was observed a single time. This chain links TRBV6-5 with TRBJ1-5, with no clear D. Trimming left V 8 bases short and J 0 bases short, with 11 bases between. Germline CDR1 is MNHEY and CDR2 is SVGAGI. The CDR3 loop spans 14 amino acids. The chain's CDR3 is CASRPFNSNQPQHF. For the CDR3, the DNA is TGTGCCAGCCGTCCCTTTAATAGCAATCAGCCCCAGCATTTT.

The chain links TRBV13 to TRBJ2-2, with 7 bases identical to TRBD1. V lost 4 bases and J lost 1; bases outside the gene matches: 3. Germline V gene data show CDR1 as PRHDT and CDR2 as FYEKMQ (reference sequence). The CDR3 runs 15 residues. The CDR3 DNA follows: TGTGCCAGCAGCTCCTGGACAGGGAACACCGGGGAGCTGTTTTTT. This sequence encodes CASSSWTGNTGELFF.

V and J are TRBV9 and TRBJ2-3, with no clear D. Germline V gives CDR1 SGDLS, CDR2 YYNGEE. CDR3 length equals 12 residues. V shed 4 bases and J shed 2 bases, with 5 bases lying between them. The CDR3 sequence: CASSIPTDTQYF. Here the CDR3 DNA reads TGTGCCAGCAGCATACCCACAGATACGCAGTATTTT. The whole variable domain, filled in from reference TRBV9 and TRBJ2-3, reads DSGVTQTPKHLITATGQRVTLRCSPRSGDLSVYWYQQSLDQGLQFLIQYYNGEERAKGNILERFSAQQFPDLHSELNLSSLELGDSALYFCASSIPTDTQYFGPGTRLTVL.

The chain has TRBV6-5 and TRBJ1-4; possible D gene TRBD1, 5 bases. V lost 3 bases to trimming and J lost 0 bases, with 11 bases between them. This CDR3 is built from 16 residues. The germline CDR1 and CDR2 sequences are MNHEY and SVGAGI. CDR3 amino acids: CASSYIGAATNEKLFF. The CDR3 DNA sequence: TGTGCCAGCAGTTATATCGGGGCCGCAACTAATGAAAAACTGTTTTTT.

This sequence joins TRBV7-9 and TRBJ2-3; no reliable D call. CDR3 length equals 11 residues. Germline values: CDR1 SEHNR, CDR2 FQNEAQ (reference sequence). Trimming took off 2 bases at V and 3 bases at J, with 0 bases between the two ends. The DNA of the CDR3 is TGTGCCAGCAGCTTAACAGATACGCAGTATTTT. Encoded protein: CASSLTDTQYF.

This chain links TRBV27 with TRBJ1-1; weak D call: TRBD1 (5 bases). Trimming pared 3 bases from V and 1 base from J, leaving 9 bases between. The CDR3 contains 14 residues. CDR1 is MNHEY, CDR2 SMNVEV, per germline (reference sequence). The CDR3 DNA follows: TGTGCCAGCAGTTTTGGGGGGGAGAACACTGAAGCTTTCTTT. This translates into CASSFGGENTEAFF.

The J gene is TRBJ2-1, the V gene TRBV5-6, with 11 bases lining up with TRBD2. Trimming at V came to 4 bases and at J to 7 bases, leaving 10 bases not matched to a gene. This CDR3 contains 16 residues. The V gene's germline CDR1 is SGHDT and CDR2 YYEEEE. CDR3 nucleotide sequence: TGTGCCAGCAGCCCTATAGCGGGGGGGGCCCAGAATGAGCAGTTCTTC. Translated, it gives CASSPIAGGAQNEQFF.

The gene calls are TRBV9 and TRBJ2-7; D possibly matches TRBD1 or TRBD2 (5 bases each). In germline, CDR1 is SGDLS, CDR2 YYNGEE. The CDR3 is 14 residues long. Deletions cut 4 bases from V and 2 bases from J, with 13 bases between. The DNA for the CDR3 is TGTGCCAGCAGCACGGGACCTACTCCCTACGAGCAGTACTTC. It specifies CASSTGPTPYEQYF.